What follows are 20 T cell receptor beta chains derived from one specimen sequenced in a study of breast tumors, draining lymph nodes, adjacent tissues. TCRdb processed the multiplex PCR reads anew with MiXCR; each CDR3 protein has one entry. The repertoire holds approximately 230,000 distinct CDR3 sequences, with 34% as singletons. The lymph nodes were axillary draining lymph nodes from breast cancer patients. The sample comprised axillary lymph node tissue. The origin of the receptors is a female donor with breast cancer. Some clones in this sample may be carry-over from other donors' samples.

This clonotype has a count of ten or more. V and J are TRBV9 and TRBJ2-1, with TRBD2 matching over 16 bases. The CDR3 spans 16 residues. Germline CDR1 SGDLS, CDR2 YYNGEE. The V segment lost 0 bases and the J segment 10 bases; nucleotides outside the gene matches: 4. CDR3 sequence: CASSVGGTSGRGEQFF. The DNA of the CDR3 is TGTGCCAGCAGCGTAGGGGGGACTAGCGGGAGGGGCGAGCAGTTCTTC.

This clonotype was recorded at least ten times. The rearrangement uses TRBV14 and TRBJ2-2; 12 positions agree with TRBD2. With 4 bases clipped from V and 7 bases from J, the junction kept 10 bases outside the gene matches. Germline V gives CDR1 SGHDN, CDR2 FVKESK. This CDR3 is 17 amino acids long. DNA of the CDR3: TGTGCCAGCAGCCGACTTCCGCTAGCGGGAGGGATCGGGGAGCTGTTTTTT. Its protein is CASSRLPLAGGIGELFF.

Many counts were recorded for this clonotype. This chain connects TRBV11-3 to TRBJ2-7; 7 bases are a match to TRBD2. V gave up 7 bases and J gave up 3 bases; unmatched junction bases: 9. The CDR3 has 14 residues. CDR1 and CDR2 from the germline V gene are SGHNT and YENEEA. The CDR3 DNA is TGTGCCAGCACCCGGGGGGAGCGGGACTACGAGCAGTACTTC. Translated, it gives CASTRGERDYEQYF. Together with reference TRBV11-3 and TRBJ2-7, the CDR3 gives the full variable domain: EAGVVQSPRYKIIEKKQPVAFWCNPISGHNTLYWYLQNLGQGPELLIRYENEEAVDDSQLPKDRFSAERLKGVDSTLKIQPAELGDSAVYLCASTRGERDYEQYFGPGTRLTVT.

This clonotype appeared many times. DNA for the CDR3: TGTGCCAGCAGCGTAGCTGCAGCTCCAGGGGGCGAGCAGTACTTC. As protein: CASSVAAAPGGEQYF. The chain links TRBV9 to TRBJ2-7; TRBD1 matches at 7 bases. The CDR3 runs 15 residues. Losses at the gene ends were 0 bases for V and 6 bases for J; bases not matched to a gene: 9. Looked up from germline, CDR1 is SGDLS and CDR2 is YYNGEE.

This clonotype occurred a few times. The V and J genes are TRBV28 and TRBJ2-7; the D gene is possibly TRBD1 (6 bases). Trimming stripped 5 bases from V and 12 bases from J, with 11 bases between. CDR3 size: 10 residues. Germline loops: CDR1 MDHEN, CDR2 SYDVKM. The CDR3 coding sequence is TGTGCCAGCAGTCGGGACACCTGGTACTTC. The encoded protein is CASSRDTWYF. Together with reference TRBV28 and TRBJ2-7, the CDR3 gives the full variable domain: DVKVTQSSRYLVKRTGEKVFLECVQDMDHENMFWYRQDPGLGLRLIYFSYDVKMKEKGDIPEGYSVSREKKERFSLILESASTNQTSMYLCASSRDTWYFGPGTRLTVT.

This clonotype was detected ten times or more. The genes are TRBV5-6 and TRBJ1-2, with TRBD1 as a possible D gene (5 bases). This CDR3 region has 15 residues. The ends were cut back, 4 bases at V and 4 bases at J, with 17 bases in the middle. Germline lookup yields CDR1 SGHDT and CDR2 YYEEEE. CDR3 in amino acids: CASSIGQGNPYGYTF. The CDR3 DNA reads as TGTGCCAGCAGCATAGGTCAGGGAAATCCCTATGGCTACACCTTC. The variable domain in full, completed from reference TRBV5-6 and TRBJ1-2, reads DAGVTQSPTHLIKTRGQQVTLRCSPKSGHDTVSWYQQALGQGPQFIFQYYEEEERQRGNFPDRFSGHQFPNYSSELNVNALLLGDSALYLCASSIGQGNPYGYTFGSGTRLTVV.

Concerning this clonotype: A much more abundant neighbour one base away suggests this may be a read error. V and J are TRBV9 and TRBJ2-1; D unclear. The V gene's germline CDR1 is SGDLS and CDR2 YYNGEE. This CDR3 comprises 13 residues. V was trimmed by 4 bases and J by 0 bases, leaving 5 bases between them. The CDR3 loop reads CASSRFSYNEQFF. The CDR3 nucleotides are TGTGCCAGCAGCAGGTTCTCCTACAATGAGCAGTTCTTC. The entire variable domain, with the rest obtained from reference TRBV9 and TRBJ2-1, is as follows: DSGVTQTPKHLITATGQRVTLRCSPRSGDLSVYWYQQSLDQGLQFLIQYYNGEERAKGNILERFSAQQFPDLHSELNLSSLELGDSALYFCASSRFSYNEQFFGPGTRLTVL.

This clonotype came up many times. The V and J genes are TRBV4-1 and TRBJ2-5; no definite D call. V was pared by 1 base and J by 2 bases, with 8 bases between. This CDR3 has 14 amino acids. Germline CDR1 and CDR2: MGHRA and YSYEKL. DNA of the CDR3: TGCGCCAGCAGCCAAGGTCCAGCTCAAGAGACCCAGTACTTC. This gives the protein CASSQGPAQETQYF.

This clonotype was counted ten times or more. The chain recombines TRBV6-5 with TRBJ2-7, with 13 bases that match TRBD2. After removal of 6 bases from V and 4 bases from J, the junction contained 3 bases not matched to a gene. This CDR3 spans 14 amino acids. The germline CDR1 and CDR2 sequences are MNHEY and SVGAGI. This CDR3 reads CASRPGLAGYEQYF. The CDR3 DNA reads TGTGCCAGCAGACCGGGACTAGCGGGGTACGAGCAGTACTTC.

This clonotype was found a few times. This may come from a read error, since a much larger clone is one base off. The V gene is TRBV7-2, the J gene TRBJ1-2; 7 bases line up with TRBD1. This CDR3 comprises 15 residues. Germline values: CDR1 SGHTA, CDR2 FQGNSA. DNA for the CDR3: TGTGCCAGCAGCTGGGGCCGACAGGGTGGCTATGGCTACCCCTTC. Translating it yields CASSWGRQGGYGYPF.

The gene calls are TRBV2 and TRBJ2-3, with 10 bases that match TRBD2. The CDR3 consists of 15 residues. V lost 6 bases to trimming and J lost 0 bases; unmatched junction nucleotides: 3. The V gene's germline CDR1 is SNHLY and CDR2 FYNNEI. CDR3 bases: TGTGCCAGCAGGGAGCGGGGGGGTAGCACAGATACGCAGTATTTT. Protein: CASRERGGSTDTQYF.

This clonotype was counted many times. The V and J genes are TRBV4-1 and TRBJ1-5; D ambiguous. Germline assignment: CDR1 MGHRA and CDR2 YSYEKL. V lost 1 base to trimming and J lost 3 bases, with 13 bases between them. This CDR3 is built from 16 residues. The CDR3 region has the DNA TGCGCCAGCAGCCAAGTCCCGGGGTCTAACAATCAGCCCCAGCATTTT. It is translated as CASSQVPGSNNQPQHF.

A few counts support this clonotype. This chain uses TRBV7-9 with TRBJ1-1; D not certain. Germline loops: CDR1 SEHNR, CDR2 FQNEAQ (reference sequence). V lost 3 bases and J lost 1, with 9 bases in between. This CDR3 has 14 residues. CDR3 DNA: TGTGCCAGCAGCTTCCCTGCCAAGAACACTGAAGCTTTCTTT. Amino acid sequence: CASSFPAKNTEAFF.

This chain uses TRBV2 with TRBJ2-7, with 16 positions matching TRBD2. The J segment lost 5 bases and the V segment lost 6 bases, leaving 7 bases of the junction unmatched. CDR3 size: 16 residues. The V gene's germline CDR1 is SNHLY and CDR2 FYNNEI. CDR3 in DNA: TGTGCCAGCAGGGGGACTAGCGGGAGGGGCGGTCACGAGCAGTACTTC. Its protein product is CASRGTSGRGGHEQYF.

A note on this clonotype: A clone one base away is much larger, so this may be a read error. The V gene is TRBV6-6, the J gene TRBJ2-3; no clear D gene. V was shortened by 2 bases and J by 10 bases, with 7 bases between the two germline ends. The CDR3 has 11 amino acids. Germline-derived CDR1 and CDR2 are MNHNY and SVGAGI (reference sequence). The CDR3 loop is CASSYDCAQYF. CDR3 DNA sequence: TGTGCCAGCAGTTACGATTGTGCGCAGTATTTT.

This clonotype was recorded many times. DNA of the CDR3: TGCGCCAGCAGCGGGGGACAGGGAGCGGTTGATACGCAGTATTTT. It is translated as CASSGGQGAVDTQYF. The V gene is TRBV5-1, the J gene TRBJ2-3, with 9 bases aligning to TRBD1. CDR1 and CDR2 (germline): SGHRS, YFSETQ. This CDR3 spans 15 amino acids. V was clipped by 4 bases and J by 6 bases; unmatched bases: 9.

As regards this clonotype: One end of the junction varies from germline; a read error may be responsible. This sequence joins TRBV2 and TRBJ2-6; TRBD1 might be the D (6 bases). This CDR3 region has 15 residues. Germline CDR1 SNHLY, CDR2 FYNNEI. Written as DNA, the CDR3 is TGTGCCAACGGGATCCCAGGGGCTGGGGTCAACGTCCTGACTTTC. Its translation: CANGIPGAGVNVLTF.

V gene TRBV7-2 combines with J gene TRBJ2-1, with 8 bases fitting TRBD1. V dropped 5 bases and J dropped 5; count of bases not matched to a gene: 5. Looked up from germline, CDR1 is SGHTA and CDR2 is FQGNSA. The CDR3 is made up of 14 amino acids. CDR3 loop: CASSPYRGDNEQFF. Here the CDR3 DNA reads TGTGCCAGCAGCCCCTACAGGGGGGACAATGAGCAGTTCTTC.

To note about this clonotype: At one end, the junction sequence differs from germline, possibly due to a read error. The V call is TRBV6-6, the J call TRBJ2-2; D might be TRBD1 or TRBD2, each matching 5 bases. The CDR3 contains 13 residues. Germline V CDR1 and CDR2: MNHNY, SVGAGI (reference sequence). The CDR3, as DNA: TGTGCCAGCAGTGAGACAGTGACCGGGAAGCTGTTTTTT. Its protein product is CASSETVTGKLFF.

The chain employs TRBV25-1 and TRBJ1-6, with D tentatively TRBD1 (5 bases). Trimming took 8 bases from V and 8 from J, leaving 13 bases between them. The CDR3 is 13 residues long. Germline assignment: CDR1 MGHDK and CDR2 SYGVNS. The CDR3 bases are TGTGCCAGCTTCGGGACGGTTGATTCACCCCTCCACTTT. This sequence encodes CASFGTVDSPLHF.